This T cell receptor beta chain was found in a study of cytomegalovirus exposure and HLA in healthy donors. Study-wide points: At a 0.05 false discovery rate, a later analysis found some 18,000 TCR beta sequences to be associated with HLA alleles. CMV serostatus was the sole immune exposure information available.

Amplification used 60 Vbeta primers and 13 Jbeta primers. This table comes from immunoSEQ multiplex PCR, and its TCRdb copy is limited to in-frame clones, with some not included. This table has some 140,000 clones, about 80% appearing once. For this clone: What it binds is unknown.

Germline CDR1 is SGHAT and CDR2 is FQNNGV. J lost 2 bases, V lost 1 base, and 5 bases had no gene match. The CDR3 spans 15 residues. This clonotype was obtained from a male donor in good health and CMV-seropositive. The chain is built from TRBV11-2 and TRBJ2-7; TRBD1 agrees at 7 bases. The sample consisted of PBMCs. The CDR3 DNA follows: TGTGCCAGCAGCTTAGTAGGGACAGTTACCTACGAGCAGTACTTC. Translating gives CASSLVGTVTYEQYF. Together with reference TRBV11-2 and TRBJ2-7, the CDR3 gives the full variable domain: EAGVAQSPRYKIIEKRQSVAFWCNPISGHATLYWYQQILGQGPKLLIQFQNNGVVDDSQLPKDRFSAERLKGVDSTLKIQPAKLEDSAVYLCASSLVGTVTYEQYFGPGTRLTVT.